This passage covers 15 T cell receptor beta chains from one sample sequenced in a study of T cell changes during pregnancy in multiple sclerosis. The method was immunoSEQ multiplex PCR; TCRdb's version includes in-frame clones alone and lacks a portion of them. The table shows about 68,000 clones, with around 90% occurring only once. Sequencing used peripheral blood, obtained in the first trimester of pregnancy. The receptors were gathered from a female donor with multiple sclerosis, enrolled in a pregnancy study.

The V gene is TRBV9, the J gene TRBJ2-1; 7 bases agree with TRBD2. The germline CDR1 and CDR2 sequences are SGDLS and YYNGEE. The CDR3 is 15 residues long. The V segment lost 0 bases and the J segment 4 bases; nucleotides outside the gene matches: 4. CDR3 loop: CASSVGRGDYNEQFF. Here the CDR3 DNA reads TGTGCCAGCAGCGTAGGCCGGGGGGATTACAATGAGCAGTTCTTC.

A single count supports this clone. The V gene is TRBV6-6, the J gene TRBJ2-1; maybe TRBD2 (5 bases). The CDR3 has 14 amino acids. Germline V gene sequence: CDR1 MNHNY, CDR2 SVGAGI (reference sequence). Trimming cost V 2 bases and J 7 bases, with 12 bases left between them. The DNA of the CDR3 is TGTGCCAGCAGTTACGTTCCGGGGAGAAATGAGCAGTTCTTC. It encodes CASSYVPGRNEQFF.

This chain connects TRBV10-3 to TRBJ1-2; possible D gene TRBD1, 6 bases. CDR3 length: 16 residues. Germline CDR1 ENHRY, CDR2 SYGVKD. Trimming cost V 0 bases and J 2 bases, with 13 bases left between them. CDR3 bases: TGTGCCATCAGTGAGTCCTTGGGGGCCACCAACTATGGCTACACCTTC. It is translated as CAISESLGATNYGYTF.

CDR3 coding DNA: TGTGCCTGGAGAATTGGGGTATTAGCGGGAACAGATACGCAGTATTTT. Translating it yields CAWRIGVLAGTDTQYF. This chain links TRBV30 with TRBJ2-3, with 8 bases aligning to TRBD2. Germline V gene lookup returns CDR1 GTSNPN and CDR2 SVGIG (reference sequence). The CDR3 spans 16 residues. J lost 3 bases, V lost 3 bases, and 11 bases had no gene match.

The chain is built from TRBV29-1 and TRBJ1-2; possibly TRBD1 for D (6 bases). This CDR3 has 14 residues. Germline CDR1 SQVTM, CDR2 ANQGSEA. V dropped 6 bases and J dropped 1 base, with 15 bases sitting between them. CDR3 protein: CSVDRPGVNYGYTF. CDR3 bases: TGCAGCGTCGACAGGCCCGGGGTTAACTATGGCTACACCTTC. The whole variable domain, remainder taken from reference TRBV29-1 and TRBJ1-2, is SAVISQKPSRDICQRGTSLTIQCQVDSQVTMMFWYRQQPGQSLTLIATANQGSEATYESGFVIDKFPISRPNLTFSTLTVSNMSPEDSSIYLCSVDRPGVNYGYTFGSGTRLTVV.

The rearrangement links TRBV6-1 to TRBJ2-3, with 10 bases fitting TRBD2. Germline lookup yields CDR1 MNHNS and CDR2 SASEGT. The V segment lost 3 bases and the J segment 2 bases; nucleotides outside the gene matches: 5. The CDR3 spans 16 residues. CDR3 sequence: CASSDVAGGNTDTQYF. The CDR3 DNA follows: TGTGCCAGCAGTGACGTAGCGGGAGGCAACACAGATACGCAGTATTTT.

The chain employs TRBV11-3 and TRBJ2-1, with 7 bases lining up with TRBD1. J was trimmed by 4 bases and V by 1 base; bases with no gene match: 4. Looked up from germline, CDR1 is SGHNT and CDR2 is YENEEA. The CDR3 length is 15 residues. CDR3 sequence reads: CASSLGQGLYNEQFF. The CDR3 coding sequence is TGTGCCAGCAGCTTAGGACAGGGATTATACAATGAGCAGTTCTTC.

The gene calls are TRBV4-1 and TRBJ1-5; 8 nucleotides line up with TRBD1. Germline lookup yields CDR1 MGHRA and CDR2 YSYEKL. The V segment lost 0 bases and the J segment 7 bases; nucleotides outside the gene matches: 5. The CDR3 runs 15 residues. The CDR3 region is CASSQDTGGWQPQHF. The CDR3 nucleotides are TGCGCCAGCAGCCAAGATACAGGGGGATGGCAGCCCCAGCATTTT.

The count of this clone is one. This chain joins TRBV19 and TRBJ1-1; the D is unclear. V dropped 7 bases and J dropped 3 bases, with 9 bases sitting between them. The CDR3 spans 12 residues. Germline V gene sequence: CDR1 LNHDA, CDR2 SQIVND (reference sequence). The CDR3 reads CASKLWDTEAFF. In DNA form, the CDR3 reads TGTGCCAGTAAACTATGGGACACTGAAGCTTTCTTT.

This sequence joins TRBV7-8 and TRBJ1-6; possibly TRBD1 for D (6 bases). Trimming pared 6 bases from V and 7 bases from J, leaving 19 bases between. CDR3 length: 16 amino acids. Germline V lookup: CDR1 SGHVS, CDR2 FQNEAQ. DNA for the CDR3: TGTGCCAGCAGGATAGGGTTCCGGACAGAAAATTCACCCCTCCACTTT. Translated: CASRIGFRTENSPLHF.

This clone was detected once. The chain recombines TRBV18 with TRBJ2-1; 10 positions match TRBD1. With V trimmed by 0 bases and J by 4 bases, 12 bases remained unmatched. The CDR3 contains 19 residues. From germline, CDR1 is KGHSH and CDR2 LQKENI. The CDR3 sequence is CASSPPRTGGGIAYNEQFF. The CDR3 DNA reads as TGTGCCAGCTCACCACCCCGGACAGGGGGAGGAATCGCGTACAATGAGCAGTTCTTC.

This chain links TRBV4-2 with TRBJ2-1, with 13 positions matching TRBD2. This CDR3 is built from 19 residues. Germline CDR1 is LGHNA and CDR2 is YNFKEQ. V lost 0 bases and J lost 7; bases outside the gene matches: 12. Here the CDR3 reads CASSQDLWTSGSPENEQFF. The CDR3 DNA follows: TGTGCCAGCAGCCAAGATCTTTGGACTAGCGGGAGTCCAGAAAATGAGCAGTTCTTC.

The chain has TRBV11-2 and TRBJ2-7, with 11 bases identical to TRBD1. V dropped 5 bases and J dropped 4; count of bases not matched to a gene: 7. Germline assignment: CDR1 SGHAT and CDR2 FQNNGV. This CDR3 spans 15 amino acids. The CDR3 sequence: CASSPPGQGVYEQYF. For the CDR3, the DNA is TGTGCCAGCAGCCCTCCGGGACAGGGGGTTTACGAGCAGTACTTC.

The chain links TRBV15 to TRBJ1-6; 8 nucleotides agree with TRBD1. CDR1 is LNHNV, CDR2 YYDKDF, per germline (reference sequence). V lost 0 bases to trimming and J lost 8 bases; unmatched junction nucleotides: 3. CDR3 length: 15 amino acids. CDR3 in DNA: TGTGCCACCAGCAGAGAGCCAGGGGGCTATTCACCCCTCCACTTT. It specifies CATSREPGGYSPLHF.

The V and J genes are TRBV7-2 and TRBJ2-3; 9 bases are shared with TRBD2. The V gene's germline CDR1 is SGHTA and CDR2 FQGNSA. The CDR3 runs 15 residues. After removal of 5 bases from V and 1 base from J, the junction contained 4 bases not matched to a gene. CDR3 region: CASSPRTSGTDTQYF. Written as DNA, the CDR3 is TGTGCCAGCAGCCCCCGGACTAGCGGCACAGATACGCAGTATTTT.